The present TCR beta chain was sequenced within a study of siplizumab effects on memory and regulatory T cells. Regarding the study as a whole: With siplizumab, mappable alloreactive CD4+ clones averaged 68.8% Treg-derived, versus around 27% in controls. Suppressive function of proliferating Tregs from siplizumab cultures was not confirmed. Proliferating CD4+ or CD8+ clones, roughly 75-97% of them, lacked an assignable naive or memory phenotype.

A word on this clone: Its target is unknown.

TCRdb's copy holds only in-frame clones and misses some; the assay was immunoSEQ multiplex PCR. Here the sample spans around 68,000 clones, 88% being singletons. Germline loops: CDR1 GTSNPN, CDR2 SVGIG (reference sequence). After removal of 2 bases from V and 15 bases from J, the junction contained 6 bases not matched to a gene. This CDR3 spans 12 amino acids. This rearrangement joins TRBV30 to TRBJ2-1, with TRBD2 matching 11 bases. The origin of this receptor is a human donor in good health. Sequencing input: Tregs sorted from blood. CDR3 nucleotide sequence: TGTGCCTGGAGTAACCCGGGACTAGCGGCGTTCTTC. Its translation: CAWSNPGLAAFF.